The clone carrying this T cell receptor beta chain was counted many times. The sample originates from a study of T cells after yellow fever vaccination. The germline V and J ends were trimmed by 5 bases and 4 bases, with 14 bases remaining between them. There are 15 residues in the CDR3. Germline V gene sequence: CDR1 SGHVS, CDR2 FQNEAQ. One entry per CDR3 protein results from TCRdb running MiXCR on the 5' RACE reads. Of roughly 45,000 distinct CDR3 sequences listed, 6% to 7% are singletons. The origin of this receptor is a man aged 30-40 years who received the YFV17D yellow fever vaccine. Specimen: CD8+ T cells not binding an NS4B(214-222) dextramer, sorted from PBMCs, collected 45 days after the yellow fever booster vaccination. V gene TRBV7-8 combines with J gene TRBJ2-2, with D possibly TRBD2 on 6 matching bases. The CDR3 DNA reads TGTGCCAGCAGCCCGGGGGTAGAAATCACCGGGGAGCTGTTTTTT. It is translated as CASSPGVEITGELFF. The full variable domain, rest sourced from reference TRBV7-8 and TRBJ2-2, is GAGVSQSPRYKVAKRGQDVALRCDPISGHVSLFWYQQALGQGPEFLTYFQNEAQLDKSGLPSDRFFAERPEGSVSTLKIQRTQQEDSAVYLCASSPGVEITGELFFGEGSRLTVL.